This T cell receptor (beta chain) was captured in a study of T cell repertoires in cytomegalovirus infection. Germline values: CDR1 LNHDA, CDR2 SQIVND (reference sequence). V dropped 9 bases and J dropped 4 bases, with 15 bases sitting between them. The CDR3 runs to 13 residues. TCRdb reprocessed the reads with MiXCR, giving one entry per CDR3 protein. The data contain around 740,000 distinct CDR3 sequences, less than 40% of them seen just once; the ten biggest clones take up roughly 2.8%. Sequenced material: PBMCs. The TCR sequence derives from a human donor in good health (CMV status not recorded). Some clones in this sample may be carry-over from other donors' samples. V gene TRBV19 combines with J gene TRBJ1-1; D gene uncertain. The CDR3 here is CASTWGVGTEAFF. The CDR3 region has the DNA TGTGCCAGCACCTGGGGAGTTGGCACTGAAGCTTTCTTT.